What follows is one TCR beta chain and its context. What it recognizes is unknown. From germline, CDR1 is SSHAT and CDR2 FNYEAQ (reference sequence). This CDR3 is 15 amino acids long. Trimming stripped 5 bases from V and 5 bases from J, with 19 bases between. The protocol was immunoSEQ multiplex PCR, while the TCRdb copy is restricted to in-frame clones and leaves out a portion. Of approximately 1,500,000 clones detected, 95% to 99% appear once; the ten largest clones hold roughly 0.4%. This record comes from a study of shared clonotypes between healthy human individuals. Study-wide findings and caveats: Naive subsets tended to show greater estimated richness than memory subsets.

This receptor was obtained from a young man in good health. Sequencing was done on a sample of naive CD4+ T cells sorted from blood. As to subset: CD45RA+ positively selected. The V and J genes are TRBV7-7 and TRBJ2-7, with D unresolved. The CDR3 region has the DNA TGTGCCAGCAGCCCGGTGGAGCGAGCAAAAAACGAGCAGTACTTC. This translates into CASSPVERAKNEQYF.